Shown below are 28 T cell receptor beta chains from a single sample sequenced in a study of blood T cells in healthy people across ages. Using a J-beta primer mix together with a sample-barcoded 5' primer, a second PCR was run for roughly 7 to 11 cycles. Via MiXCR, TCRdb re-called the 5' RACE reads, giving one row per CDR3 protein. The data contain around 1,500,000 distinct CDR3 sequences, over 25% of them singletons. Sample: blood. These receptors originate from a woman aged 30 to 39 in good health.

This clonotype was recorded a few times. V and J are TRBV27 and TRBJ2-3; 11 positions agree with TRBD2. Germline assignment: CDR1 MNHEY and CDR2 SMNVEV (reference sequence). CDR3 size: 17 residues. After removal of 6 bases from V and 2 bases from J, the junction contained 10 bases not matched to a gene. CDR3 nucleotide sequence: TGTGCCAGCAGGACTAGCGGGAACCCGACCAACACAGATACGCAGTATTTT. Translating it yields CASRTSGNPTNTDTQYF.

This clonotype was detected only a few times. The CDR3 reads CASGDMGYQETQYF. The CDR3 DNA sequence: TGCGCCAGCGGCGATATGGGATACCAAGAGACCCAGTACTTC. J is TRBJ2-5 and V is TRBV5-1; D gene unclear. This CDR3 comprises 14 residues. Per the germline V gene, CDR1 is SGHRS and CDR2 is YFSETQ. Trimming removed 7 bases at V and 0 bases at J, with 13 bases between. Full variable domain (rest looked up from reference TRBV5-1 and TRBJ2-5): KAGVTQTPRYLIKTRGQQVTLSCSPISGHRSVSWYQQTPGQGLQFLFEYFSETQRNKGNFPGRFSGRQFSNSRSEMNVSTLELGDSALYLCASGDMGYQETQYFGPGTRLLVL.

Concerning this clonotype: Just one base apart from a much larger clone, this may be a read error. Here the CDR3 DNA reads TGCGCCAGCAGCTGGATGGGGAGCTCCTACGAGCAGTACTTC. This sequence encodes CASSWMGSSYEQYF. J is TRBJ2-4 and V is TRBV5-1; D perhaps matches TRBD2 (5 bases). The end of the DNA fits TRBJ2-7 better, so the J call may be wrong. CDR1 and CDR2 from the germline V gene are SGHRS and YFSETQ. The CDR3 consists of 14 residues.

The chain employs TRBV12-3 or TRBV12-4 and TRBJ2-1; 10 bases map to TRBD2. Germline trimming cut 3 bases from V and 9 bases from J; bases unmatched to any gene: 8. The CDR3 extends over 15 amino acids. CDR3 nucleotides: TGTGCCAGCAGTTTCTTTAGCGGGAGGAGAGTTGAGCAGTTCTTC. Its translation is CASSFFSGRRVEQFF.

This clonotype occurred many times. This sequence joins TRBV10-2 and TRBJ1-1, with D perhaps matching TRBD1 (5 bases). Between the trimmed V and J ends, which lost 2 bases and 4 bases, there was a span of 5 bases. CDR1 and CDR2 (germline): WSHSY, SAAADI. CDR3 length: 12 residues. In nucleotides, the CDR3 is TGCGCCAGCAGTGAGGGGGGCACTGAAGCTTTCTTT. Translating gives CASSEGGTEAFF.

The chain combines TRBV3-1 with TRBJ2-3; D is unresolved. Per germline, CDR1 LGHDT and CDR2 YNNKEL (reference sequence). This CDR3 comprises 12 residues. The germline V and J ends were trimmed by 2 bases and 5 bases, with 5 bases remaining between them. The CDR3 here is CASSQYRDTQYF. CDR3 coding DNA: TGTGCCAGCAGCCAATACCGAGATACGCAGTATTTT.

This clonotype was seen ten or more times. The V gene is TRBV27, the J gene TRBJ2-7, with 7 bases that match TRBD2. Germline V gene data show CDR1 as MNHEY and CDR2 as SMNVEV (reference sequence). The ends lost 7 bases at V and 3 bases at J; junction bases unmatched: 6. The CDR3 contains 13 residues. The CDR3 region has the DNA TGTGCCAGCAAGTCTCGCGGGGGCTACGAGCAGTACTTC. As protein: CASKSRGGYEQYF.

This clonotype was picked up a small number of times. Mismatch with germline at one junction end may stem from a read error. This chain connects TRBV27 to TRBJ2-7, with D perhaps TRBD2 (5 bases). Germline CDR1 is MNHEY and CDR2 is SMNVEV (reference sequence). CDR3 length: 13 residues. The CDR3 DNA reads TGTGCCCGCAGGACTCGACCTCCTACGGAGCAGTACTTC. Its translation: CARRTRPPTEQYF.

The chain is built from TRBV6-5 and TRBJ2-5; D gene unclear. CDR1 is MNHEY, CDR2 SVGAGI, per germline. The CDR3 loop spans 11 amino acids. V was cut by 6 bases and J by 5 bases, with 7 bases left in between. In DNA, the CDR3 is TGTGCCAGCAGGAAGGGCGAGACCCAGTACTTC. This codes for CASRKGETQYF.

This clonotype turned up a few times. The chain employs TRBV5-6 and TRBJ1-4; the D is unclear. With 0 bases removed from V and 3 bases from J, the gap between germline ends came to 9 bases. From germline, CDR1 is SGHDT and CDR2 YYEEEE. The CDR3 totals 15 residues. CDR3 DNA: TGTGCCAGCAGCTTGGGAGGGCTGGCTAATGAAAAACTGTTTTTT. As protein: CASSLGGLANEKLFF.

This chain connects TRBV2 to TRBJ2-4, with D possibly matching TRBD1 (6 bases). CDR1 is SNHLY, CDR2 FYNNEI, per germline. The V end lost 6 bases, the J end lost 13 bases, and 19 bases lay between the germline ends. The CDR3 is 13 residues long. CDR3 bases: TGTGCCAGCAGAACAGGGATGGCAGGAGAGCAGTACTTC. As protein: CASRTGMAGEQYF.

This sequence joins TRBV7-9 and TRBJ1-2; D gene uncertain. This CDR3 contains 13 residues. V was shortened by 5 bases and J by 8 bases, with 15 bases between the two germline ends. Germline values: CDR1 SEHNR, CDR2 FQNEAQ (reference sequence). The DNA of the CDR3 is TGTGCCAGCAGCCCGGTTGTGATCGGCGGCTACACCTTC. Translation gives CASSPVVIGGYTF.

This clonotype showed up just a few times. CDR3 protein: CASSLGLTGNAETQYF. The CDR3 DNA follows: TGTGCCAGCAGCTTAGGCTTAACAGGGAATGCGGAGACCCAGTACTTC. V usage is TRBV7-2 and J usage is TRBJ2-5, with TRBD1 as a possible D gene (6 bases). V dropped 1 base and J dropped 5 bases, with 17 bases sitting between them. CDR1 is SGHTA, CDR2 FQGNSA, per germline. The CDR3 runs 16 residues.

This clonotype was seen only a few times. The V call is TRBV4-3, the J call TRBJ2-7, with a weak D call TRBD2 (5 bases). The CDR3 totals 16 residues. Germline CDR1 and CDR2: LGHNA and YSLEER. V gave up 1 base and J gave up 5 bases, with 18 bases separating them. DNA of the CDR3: TGCGCCAGCAGCCAAGCTTTCCTAGAAGGACTCAACGAGCAGTACTTC. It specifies CASSQAFLEGLNEQYF.

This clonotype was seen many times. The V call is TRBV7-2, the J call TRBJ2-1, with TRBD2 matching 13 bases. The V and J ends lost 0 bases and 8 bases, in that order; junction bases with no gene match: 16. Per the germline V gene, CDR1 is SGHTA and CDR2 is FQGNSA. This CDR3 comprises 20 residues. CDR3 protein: CASSLAAQGLLAGGPDEQFF. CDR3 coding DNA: TGTGCCAGCAGCTTAGCGGCACAGGGGTTACTAGCGGGAGGGCCTGATGAGCAGTTCTTC.

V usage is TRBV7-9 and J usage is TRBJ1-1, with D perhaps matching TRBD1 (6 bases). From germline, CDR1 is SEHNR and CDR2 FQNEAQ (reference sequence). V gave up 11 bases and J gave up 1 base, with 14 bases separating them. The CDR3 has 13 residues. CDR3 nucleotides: TGTGCCGGCCAGGGACACCAGAACACTGAAGCTTTCTTT. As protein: CAGQGHQNTEAFF.

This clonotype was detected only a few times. For the CDR3, the DNA is TGTGCCAGCAGCTGGCAAAGCGGGGGGGCCGACGAGCAGTACTTC. This gives the protein CASSWQSGGADEQYF. This rearrangement joins TRBV7-2 to TRBJ2-7; 10 nucleotides match TRBD2. Losses at the gene ends were 4 bases for V and 5 bases for J; bases not matched to a gene: 8. The CDR3 totals 15 residues. Germline V gene lookup returns CDR1 SGHTA and CDR2 FQGNSA.

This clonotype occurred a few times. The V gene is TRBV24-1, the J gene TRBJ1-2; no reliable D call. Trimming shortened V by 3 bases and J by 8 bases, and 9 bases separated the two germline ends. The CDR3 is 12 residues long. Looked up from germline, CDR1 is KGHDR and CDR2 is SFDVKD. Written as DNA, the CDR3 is TGTGCCACCAGTGATCCATTCGCCGGCTACACCTTC. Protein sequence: CATSDPFAGYTF.

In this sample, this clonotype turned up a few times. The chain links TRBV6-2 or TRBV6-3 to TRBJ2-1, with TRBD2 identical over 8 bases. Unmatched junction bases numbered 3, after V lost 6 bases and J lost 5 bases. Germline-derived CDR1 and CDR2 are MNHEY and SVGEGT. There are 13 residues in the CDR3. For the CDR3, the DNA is TGTGCCAGCAGGGCACTAGCGGACAATGAGCAGTTCTTC. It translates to CASRALADNEQFF.

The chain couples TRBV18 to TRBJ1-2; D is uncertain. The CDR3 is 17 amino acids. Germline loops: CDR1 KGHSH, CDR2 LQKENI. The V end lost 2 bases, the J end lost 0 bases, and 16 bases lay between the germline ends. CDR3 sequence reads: CASSPVSGGGSNYGYTF. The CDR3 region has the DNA TGTGCCAGCTCACCAGTTTCCGGTGGCGGATCTAACTATGGCTACACCTTC.

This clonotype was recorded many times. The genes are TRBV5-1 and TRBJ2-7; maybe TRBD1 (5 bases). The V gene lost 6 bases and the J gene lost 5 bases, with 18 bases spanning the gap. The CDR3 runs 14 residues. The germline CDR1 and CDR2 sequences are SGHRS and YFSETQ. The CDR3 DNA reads TGCGCCAGCAACTTAGGGCAGGGAATGAACGAGCAGTACTTC. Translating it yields CASNLGQGMNEQYF.

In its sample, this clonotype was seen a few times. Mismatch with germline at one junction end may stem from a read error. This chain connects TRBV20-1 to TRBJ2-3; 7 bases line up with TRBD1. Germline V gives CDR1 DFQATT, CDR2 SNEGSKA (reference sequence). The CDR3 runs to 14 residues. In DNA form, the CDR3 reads TGCAGTGCATCGAGACATACCGGGACAGATACACAGTATTTT. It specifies CSASRHTGTDTQYF.

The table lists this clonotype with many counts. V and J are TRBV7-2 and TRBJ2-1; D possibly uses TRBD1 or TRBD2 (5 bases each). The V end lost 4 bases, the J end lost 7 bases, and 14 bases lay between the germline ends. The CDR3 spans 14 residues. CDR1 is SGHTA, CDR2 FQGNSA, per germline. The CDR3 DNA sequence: TGTGCCAGCAGCTCCCGGGACCGGACGAATGAGCAGTTCTTC. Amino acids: CASSSRDRTNEQFF.

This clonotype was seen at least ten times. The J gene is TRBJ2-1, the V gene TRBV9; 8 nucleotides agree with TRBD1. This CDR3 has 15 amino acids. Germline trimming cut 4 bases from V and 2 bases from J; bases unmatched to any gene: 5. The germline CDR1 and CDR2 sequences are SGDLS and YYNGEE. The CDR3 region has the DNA TGTGCCAGCAGCCCGGACAGGGCCACCTACAATGAGCAGTTCTTC. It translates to CASSPDRATYNEQFF.

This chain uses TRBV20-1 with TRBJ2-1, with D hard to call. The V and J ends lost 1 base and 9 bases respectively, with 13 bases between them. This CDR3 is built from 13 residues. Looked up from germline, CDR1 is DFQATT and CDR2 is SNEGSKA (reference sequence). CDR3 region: CSARVPTKIEQFF. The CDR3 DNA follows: TGCAGTGCTAGAGTTCCGACAAAGATTGAGCAGTTCTTC.

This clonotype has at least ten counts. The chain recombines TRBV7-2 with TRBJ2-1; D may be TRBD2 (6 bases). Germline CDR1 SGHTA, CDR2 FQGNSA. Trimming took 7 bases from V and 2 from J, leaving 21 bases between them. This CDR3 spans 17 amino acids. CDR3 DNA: TGTGCCAGCAATCCACTCGGAGGCGGGGTAACCTACAATGAGCAGTTCTTC. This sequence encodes CASNPLGGGVTYNEQFF.

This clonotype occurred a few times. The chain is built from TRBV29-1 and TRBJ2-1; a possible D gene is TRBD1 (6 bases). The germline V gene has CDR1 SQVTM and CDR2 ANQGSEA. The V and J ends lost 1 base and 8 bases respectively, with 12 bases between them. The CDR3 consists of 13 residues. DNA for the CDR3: TGCAGCGTTGAAGGACCGACAGGCGATGAGCAGTTCTTC. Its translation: CSVEGPTGDEQFF.

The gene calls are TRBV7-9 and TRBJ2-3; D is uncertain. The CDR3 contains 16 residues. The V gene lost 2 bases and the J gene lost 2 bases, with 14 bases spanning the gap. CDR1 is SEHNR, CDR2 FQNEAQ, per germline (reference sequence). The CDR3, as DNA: TGTGCCAGCAGCTTATTCCAGGCGGTAGACACAGATACGCAGTATTTT. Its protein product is CASSLFQAVDTDTQYF.